This section outlines one T cell receptor (beta chain) sequence together with its context. The data stem from a study of blood T cell repertoires in COVID-19. For the study at large: The analysed material was cDNA or gDNA that came from T cells, B-cell-depleted T cells, or PBMCs.

Method: immunoSEQ multiplex PCR; TCRdb's copy keeps in-frame clones and lacks some. This sample carries roughly 140,000 clones, 88% of them seen once, and the ten largest clones take approximately 2.4%. The origin of this receptor is a human donor in a cohort sampled during active COVID-19. Sequencing input: peripheral blood.

CDR3 nucleotides: TGTGCCAGTAGTATCTCCGGGACTTTTAATACGCAGTATTTT. Residues: CASSISGTFNTQYF. This chain links TRBV19 with TRBJ2-3; perhaps TRBD2 as D (6 bases). CDR3 length: 14 amino acids. Germline V lookup: CDR1 LNHDA, CDR2 SQIVND (reference sequence). V was cut by 3 bases and J by 7 bases, with 14 bases left in between. Variable domain in full (rest from reference TRBV19 and TRBJ2-3): DGGITQSPKYLFRKEGQNVTLSCEQNLNHDAMYWYRQDPGQGLRLIYYSQIVNDFQKGDIAEGYSVSREKKESFPLTVTSAQKNPTAFYLCASSISGTFNTQYFGPGTRLTVL.